The entry that follows covers one T cell receptor beta chain sequence. The target antigen is unknown. These data are taken from a study of shared clonotypes between healthy human individuals. For the study at large: Every donor yielded three CD4 naive, three CD4 memory, two CD8 naive and one CD8 memory plate.

Naive-designated CD8 cells lacked CD45RO, were positively enriched for CCR7, and omitted terminally differentiated effector memory CD45RA+ cells. The donor population consisted of healthy HIV-negative adults with no recent acute infections or vaccinations. The repertoire was sequenced with immunoSEQ multiplex PCR; TCRdb's copy has only in-frame clones and lacks some. The data show about 2.1 million clones, with just under 95% seen just once and approximately 1.7% held by the top ten. Study-wide results and limits: Clonotypes which were not shared had lower generation probabilities than clonotypes that all four donors shared.

This CDR3 comprises 17 residues. The germline V gene has CDR1 LGHNA and CDR2 YNFKEQ. Trimming cost V 5 bases and J 2 bases, with 16 bases left between them. The genes are TRBV4-2 and TRBJ2-6, with D perhaps matching TRBD1 (5 bases). The TCR comes from a man aged 18 to 35 in good health. Some clones in this sample may be carry-over from other donors' samples. The sample was naive CD8+ T cells from PBMCs. CDR3 nucleotide sequence: TGTGCCAGCAGCGCGACTTTGAAAGGGGCTGGGGCCAACGTCCTGACTTTC. As protein: CASSATLKGAGANVLTF.